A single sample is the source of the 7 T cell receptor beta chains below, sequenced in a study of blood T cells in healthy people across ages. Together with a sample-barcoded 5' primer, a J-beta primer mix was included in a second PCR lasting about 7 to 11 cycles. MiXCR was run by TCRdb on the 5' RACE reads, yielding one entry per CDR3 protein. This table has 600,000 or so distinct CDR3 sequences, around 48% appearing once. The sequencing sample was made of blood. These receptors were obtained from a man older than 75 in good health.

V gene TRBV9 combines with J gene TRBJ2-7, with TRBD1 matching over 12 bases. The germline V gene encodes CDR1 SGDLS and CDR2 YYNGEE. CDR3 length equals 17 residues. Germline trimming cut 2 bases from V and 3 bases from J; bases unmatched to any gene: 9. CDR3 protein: CASSVGQGAASSYEQYF. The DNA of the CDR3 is TGTGCCAGCAGCGTGGGACAGGGGGCAGCTAGCAGCTACGAGCAGTACTTC.

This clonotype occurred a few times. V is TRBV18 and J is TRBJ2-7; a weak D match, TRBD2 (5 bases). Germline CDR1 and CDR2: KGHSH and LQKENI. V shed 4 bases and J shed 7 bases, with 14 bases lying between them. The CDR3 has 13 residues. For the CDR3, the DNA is TGTGCCAGCTCACAGAGCGAGGGTCGGGAGCAGTACTTC. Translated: CASSQSEGREQYF. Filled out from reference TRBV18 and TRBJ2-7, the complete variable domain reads NAGVMQNPRHLVRRRGQEARLRCSPMKGHSHVYWYRQLPEEGLKFMVYLQKENIIDESGMPKERFSAEFPKEGPSILRIQQVVRGDSAAYFCASSQSEGREQYFGPGTRLTVT.

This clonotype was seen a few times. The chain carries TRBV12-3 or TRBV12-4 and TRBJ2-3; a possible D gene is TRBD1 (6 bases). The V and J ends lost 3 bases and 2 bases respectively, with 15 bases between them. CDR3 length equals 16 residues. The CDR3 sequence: CASSLRQGPYTDTQYF. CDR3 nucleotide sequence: TGTGCCAGCAGTTTGAGGCAGGGGCCTTACACAGATACGCAGTATTTT.

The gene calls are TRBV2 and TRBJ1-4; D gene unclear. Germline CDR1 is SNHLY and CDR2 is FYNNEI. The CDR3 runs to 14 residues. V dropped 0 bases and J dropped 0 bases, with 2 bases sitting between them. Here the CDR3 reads CASSEAPTNEKLFF. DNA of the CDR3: TGTGCCAGCAGTGAAGCCCCAACTAATGAAAAACTGTTTTTT.

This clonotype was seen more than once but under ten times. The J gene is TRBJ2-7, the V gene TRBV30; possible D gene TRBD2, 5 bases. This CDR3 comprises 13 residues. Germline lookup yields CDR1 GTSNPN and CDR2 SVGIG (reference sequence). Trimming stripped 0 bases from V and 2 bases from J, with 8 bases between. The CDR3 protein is CAWSVTGTYEQYF. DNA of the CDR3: TGTGCCTGGAGTGTTACGGGAACCTACGAGCAGTACTTC.

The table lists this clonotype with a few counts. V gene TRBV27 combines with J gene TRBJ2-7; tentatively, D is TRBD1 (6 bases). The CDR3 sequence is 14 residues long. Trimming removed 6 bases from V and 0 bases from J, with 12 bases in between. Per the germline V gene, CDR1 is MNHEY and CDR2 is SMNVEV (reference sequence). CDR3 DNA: TGTGCCAGCAGCCGGGACATGAGCTCCTACGAGCAGTACTTC. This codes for CASSRDMSSYEQYF.

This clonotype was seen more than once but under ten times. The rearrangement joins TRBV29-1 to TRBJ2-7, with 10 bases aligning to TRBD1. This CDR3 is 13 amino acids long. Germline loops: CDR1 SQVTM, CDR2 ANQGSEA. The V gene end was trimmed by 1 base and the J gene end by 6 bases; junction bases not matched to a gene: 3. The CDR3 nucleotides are TGCAGCGTTGAAGGGACAGGGGGGGCCGAGCAGTACTTC. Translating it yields CSVEGTGGAEQYF.